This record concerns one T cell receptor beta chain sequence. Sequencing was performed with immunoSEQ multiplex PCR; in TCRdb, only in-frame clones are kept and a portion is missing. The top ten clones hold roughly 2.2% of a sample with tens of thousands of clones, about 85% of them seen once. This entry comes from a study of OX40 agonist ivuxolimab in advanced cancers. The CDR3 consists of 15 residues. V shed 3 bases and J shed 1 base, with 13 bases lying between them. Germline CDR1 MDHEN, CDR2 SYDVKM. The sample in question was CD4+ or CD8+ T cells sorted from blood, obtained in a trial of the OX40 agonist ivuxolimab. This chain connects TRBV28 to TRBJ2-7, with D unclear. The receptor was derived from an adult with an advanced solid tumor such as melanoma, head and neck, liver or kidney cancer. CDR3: CASSFAGTKSYEQYF. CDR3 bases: TGTGCCAGCAGTTTTGCAGGTACAAAATCCTACGAGCAGTACTTC.